This T cell receptor (beta chain) was profiled in a study of regulatory T cells in long-lasting Graves disease. Regarding the study as a whole: TRBV28, TRBJ1-2 and TRBJ2-5 emerged as the favored segments in persistent disease.

With iRepertoire HTBI primers and Arm-PCR of CDR3 regions, TCR beta libraries were built. TCRdb re-called the multiplex PCR reads through MiXCR, storing one row per CDR3 protein. The sample includes about 470,000 distinct CDR3 sequences, roughly a fifth seen only once; the top ten take about 6.6%. As concerns this clonotype: Its antigen is unknown.

Time point here: persistent/refractory GD, antithyroid drugs over 5 years with positive TRAb. PBMC-derived RNA was used for the TCR library. Deletions cut 10 bases from V and 8 bases from J, with 20 bases between. This CDR3 is built from 13 residues. The germline V gene encodes CDR1 MNHNS and CDR2 SASEGT. This clonotype originated in a female donor with Graves disease. This chain joins TRBV6-1 and TRBJ1-2, with D maybe TRBD1 (6 bases). This sample comprised peripheral blood mononuclear cells (PBMCs), obtained when the disease was refractory, from a patient treated with antithyroid drugs. The CDR3 here is CATGTRGARGYTF. In DNA, the CDR3 is TGTGCCACGGGAACCCGGGGGGCAAGAGGCTACACCTTC.